Detailed here is one T cell receptor (beta chain). Its antigen is unidentified. The source of the sample is a study of shared clonotypes between healthy human individuals. Overall study: CD4 naive and memory got three plates each, CD8 naive two, CD8 memory one.

CDR1 is KGHSH and CDR2 is LQKENI in the germline V gene. V was pared by 0 bases and J by 5 bases, with 16 bases between. The CDR3 extends over 16 amino acids. An assay was performed, and its level was deep. This table comes from immunoSEQ multiplex PCR, and its TCRdb copy is limited to in-frame clones, with some not included. The sample records under 2,500,000 clones, 90% to 96% being singletons. The study, taken as a whole, reports: There were few donors, and this limited the genetic and exposure-history diversity represented. It was observed that 5% to 6.5% of naive CD4 clonotypes were shared across a handful of donors.

This clonotype was sampled from a young man in good health. The chain couples TRBV18 to TRBJ2-5; D remains unclear. The sample was naive CD4+ T cells sorted from blood. Stated subset: CD45RA+ positively selected. CDR3 sequence reads: CASSPPTAAFRETQYF. The DNA for the CDR3 is TGTGCCAGCTCACCACCCACTGCCGCCTTCCGTGAGACCCAGTACTTC.